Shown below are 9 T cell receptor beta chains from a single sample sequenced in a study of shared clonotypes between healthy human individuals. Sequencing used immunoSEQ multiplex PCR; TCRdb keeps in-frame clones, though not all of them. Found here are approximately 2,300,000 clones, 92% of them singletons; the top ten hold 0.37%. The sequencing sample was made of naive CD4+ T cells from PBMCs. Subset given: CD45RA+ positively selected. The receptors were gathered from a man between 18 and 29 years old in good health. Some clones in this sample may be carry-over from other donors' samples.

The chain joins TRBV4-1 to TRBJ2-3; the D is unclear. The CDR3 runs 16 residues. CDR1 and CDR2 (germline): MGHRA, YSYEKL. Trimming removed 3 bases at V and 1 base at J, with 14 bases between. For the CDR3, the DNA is TGCGCCAGCAGCCAGGCCAGACCTGGGGGCACAGATACGCAGTATTTT. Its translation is CASSQARPGGTDTQYF.

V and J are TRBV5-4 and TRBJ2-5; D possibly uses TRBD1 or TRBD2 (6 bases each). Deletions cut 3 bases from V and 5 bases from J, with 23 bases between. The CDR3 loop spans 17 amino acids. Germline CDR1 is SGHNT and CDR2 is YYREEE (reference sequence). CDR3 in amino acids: CASSSLGGGVNRETQYF. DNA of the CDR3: TGTGCCAGCAGCTCCCTGGGGGGCGGGGTTAATCGGGAGACCCAGTACTTC.

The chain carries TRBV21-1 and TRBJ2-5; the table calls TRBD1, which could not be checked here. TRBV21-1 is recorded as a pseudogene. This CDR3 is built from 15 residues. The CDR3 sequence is CASSKALQGEETQYF. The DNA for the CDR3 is TGTGCCAGCAGCAAAGCGCTGCAGGGGGAAGAGACCCAGTACTTC.

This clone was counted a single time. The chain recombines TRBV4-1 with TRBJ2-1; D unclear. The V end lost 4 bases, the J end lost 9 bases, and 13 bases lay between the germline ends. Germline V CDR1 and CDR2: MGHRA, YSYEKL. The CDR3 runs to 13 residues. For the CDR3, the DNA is TGCGCCAGCAGCCGGACCCGAGTCGCTGAGCAGTTCTTC. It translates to CASSRTRVAEQFF.

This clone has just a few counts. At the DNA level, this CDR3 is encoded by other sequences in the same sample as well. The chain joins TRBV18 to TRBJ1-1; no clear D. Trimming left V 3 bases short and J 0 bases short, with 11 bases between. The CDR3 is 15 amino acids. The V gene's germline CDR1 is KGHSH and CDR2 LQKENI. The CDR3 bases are TGTGCCAGCTCACCCCCAGGAGGATTGAACACTGAAGCTTTCTTT. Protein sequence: CASSPPGGLNTEAFF.

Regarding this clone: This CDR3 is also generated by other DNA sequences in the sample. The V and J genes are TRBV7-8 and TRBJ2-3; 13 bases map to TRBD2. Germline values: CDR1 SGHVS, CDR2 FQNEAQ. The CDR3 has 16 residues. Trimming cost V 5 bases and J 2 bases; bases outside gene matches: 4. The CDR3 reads CASSLGLAGSTDTQYF. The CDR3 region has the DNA TGTGCCAGCAGCCTGGGACTAGCGGGGTCCACAGATACGCAGTATTTT.

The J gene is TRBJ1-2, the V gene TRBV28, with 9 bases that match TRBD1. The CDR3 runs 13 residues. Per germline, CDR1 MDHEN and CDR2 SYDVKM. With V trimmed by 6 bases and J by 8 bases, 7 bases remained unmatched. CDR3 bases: TGTGCCAGCAGACAGGGGGCATTACGGGGCTACACCTTC. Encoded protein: CASRQGALRGYTF.

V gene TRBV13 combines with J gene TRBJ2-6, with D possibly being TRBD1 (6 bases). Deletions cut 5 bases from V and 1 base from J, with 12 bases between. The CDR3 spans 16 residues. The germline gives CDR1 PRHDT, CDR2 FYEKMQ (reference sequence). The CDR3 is CASSLRTASGANVLTF. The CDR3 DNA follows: TGTGCCAGCAGCCTAAGGACAGCTTCTGGGGCCAACGTCCTGACTTTC.

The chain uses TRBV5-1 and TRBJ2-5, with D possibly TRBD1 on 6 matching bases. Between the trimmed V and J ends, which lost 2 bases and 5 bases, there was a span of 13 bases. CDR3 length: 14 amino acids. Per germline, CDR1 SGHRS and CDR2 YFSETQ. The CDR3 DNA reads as TGCGCCAGCAGCTTAAACAGGGATGGGGAGACCCAGTACTTC. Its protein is CASSLNRDGETQYF.